The clone carrying this T cell receptor beta chain came up a few times. Its antigen is not identified. Excluded were patients with other autoimmune diseases, uncontrolled infections, pregnancy or lactation. TCR beta CDR3 regions were amplified from RNA transcripts. Investigators did first-round RT-PCR with HTBI primers, then second-round multiplex PCR. A single record per CDR3 protein comes from TCRdb applying MiXCR to the multiplex PCR reads. The table includes some 750,000 distinct CDR3 sequences, 35% to 50% detected once. The sample comes from a study of Graves' ophthalmopathy and Graves' hyperthyroidism. Study overall: Peripheral blood was gathered at first diagnosis, ahead of any treatment whatsoever. Broader study findings: The model achieved about 70% sensitivity and roughly 72% specificity for ophthalmopathy progression. Among expanded thyroid clonotypes above 0.001 frequency, most also occurred in blood.

The germline V gene has CDR1 SGHTA and CDR2 FQGTGA. V lost 5 bases, J lost 4 bases, and 15 bases lay in between. CDR3 length: 14 residues. V usage is TRBV7-3 and J usage is TRBJ2-7, with D possibly being TRBD1 or TRBD2 (5 bases each). The receptor's source is an adult man with Graves' ophthalmopathy. Sequencing was carried out using peripheral blood. CDR3 bases: TGTGCCAGCAGCGCCAGGGACGGTGGATACGAGCAGTACTTC. Protein sequence: CASSARDGGYEQYF.